This T cell receptor beta chain emerged from a study of T cell responses to AZD1222 COVID-19 vaccine. The CDR3 length is 16 residues. TCRdb's table, derived via immunoSEQ multiplex PCR, lists solely in-frame clones and lacks some. The table lists tens of thousands of clones, around 81% of them singletons. This specimen was peripheral blood, taken on day 0 of AZD1222 vaccination. This clonotype was sampled from an adult in good health. The rearrangement joins TRBV12-2 to TRBJ1-6; the table's D call of TRBD1 was not tested on the DNA. TRBV12-2 is given as a pseudogene. CDR3 in amino acids: CASRLAGAGPNSPLHF. The CDR3 nucleotides are TGTGCAAGTCGCTTAGCAGGGGCAGGGCCAAATTCACCCCTCCACTTT.